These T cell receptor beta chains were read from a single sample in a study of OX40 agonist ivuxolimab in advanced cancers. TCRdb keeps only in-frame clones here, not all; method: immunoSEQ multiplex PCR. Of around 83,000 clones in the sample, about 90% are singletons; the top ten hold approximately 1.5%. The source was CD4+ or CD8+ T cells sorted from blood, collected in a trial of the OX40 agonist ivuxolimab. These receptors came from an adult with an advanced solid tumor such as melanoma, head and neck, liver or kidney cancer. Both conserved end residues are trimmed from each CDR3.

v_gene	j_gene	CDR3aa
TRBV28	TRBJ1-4	ASSLGNEKLF
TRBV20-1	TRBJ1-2	SARTGAGYT
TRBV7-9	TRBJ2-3	ASSLEGGRAAQY
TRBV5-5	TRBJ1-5	ASSLFAGNSNQPQH
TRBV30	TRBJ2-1	AWSVQSLYNEQF